Listed below are T cell receptor beta chains from one sample, sequenced in a study of blood T cell repertoires in COVID-19. Sequenced by immunoSEQ multiplex PCR; TCRdb stores in-frame clones only, minus some. The data contain about 270,000 clones, approximately 86% of them singletons. Source material: PBMCs or T cells enriched from blood (not recorded which). The receptors derive from a woman between 18 and 29 years old who had recovered from COVID-19. The CDR3 runs from the conserved cysteine through the conserved F or W. A D gene is named only where the DNA matches it firmly. The size of a clone is reported for some rows only, either as once, few or many, or as a class for expanded clones.

clone size: few
V gene: TRBV6-5
D gene: NA
J gene: TRBJ1-1
CDR3 DNA: TGTGCCAGCAGTTACTCTCGGGATCTGAACACTGAAGCTTTCTTT
CDR3 protein: CASSYSRDLNTEAFF

clone size: NA
V gene: TRBV28
D gene: NA
J gene: TRBJ2-7
CDR3 DNA: TGTGCCAGCAGACGGGCGGGACAGTCCTACGAGCAGTACTTC
CDR3 protein: CASRRAGQSYEQYF

clone size: NA
V gene: TRBV3-1/TRBV3-2
D gene: TRBD1
J gene: TRBJ2-7
CDR3 DNA: TGTGCCAGCAGCCAGGCAGGACAGGGGTTCATCTACGAGCAGTACTTC
CDR3 protein: CASSQAGQGFIYEQYF

clone size: NA
V gene: TRBV27
D gene: NA
J gene: TRBJ2-2
CDR3 DNA: TGTGCCAGCACCACCACCGTAGGGGCGAGAGAGGAGCTGTTTTTT
CDR3 protein: CASTTTVGAREELFF

clone size: NA
V gene: TRBV7-6
D gene: TRBD1
J gene: TRBJ1-1
CDR3 DNA: TGTGCCAGCAGCAGAGACAGGGGGAGCTCTGAAGCTTTCTTT
CDR3 protein: CASSRDRGSSEAFF

clone size: NA
V gene: TRBV7-2
D gene: NA
J gene: TRBJ2-5
CDR3 DNA: TGTGCCAGCAGCTTAGTCCGGACTCAGGGGGAGACCCAGTACTTC
CDR3 protein: CASSLVRTQGETQYF

clone size: NA
V gene: TRBV10-2
D gene: NA
J gene: TRBJ1-1
CDR3 DNA: TGCGCCACCGAACAGGGCACTGAAGCTTTCTTT
CDR3 protein: CATEQGTEAFF

clone size: few
V gene: TRBV4-3
D gene: NA
J gene: TRBJ2-7
CDR3 DNA: TGCGCCAGCAGCCAAGAAGTCTGGGGAAGTTCGTCGGGGGAGCAGTACTTC
CDR3 protein: CASSQEVWGSSSGEQYF

clone size: NA
V gene: TRBV7-2
D gene: TRBD1
J gene: TRBJ2-7
CDR3 DNA: TGTGCCAGCAGCTTAGTGGGGGGACAGGTTCCCTACGAGCAGTACTTC
CDR3 protein: CASSLVGGQVPYEQYF

clone size: once
V gene: TRBV11-2
D gene: TRBD1
J gene: TRBJ2-1
CDR3 DNA: TGTGCCAGCAGCCTCCGGGACAGGGTCAATGAGCAGTTCTTC
CDR3 protein: CASSLRDRVNEQFF

clone size: NA
V gene: TRBV20-1
D gene: NA
J gene: TRBJ1-4
CDR3 DNA: TGCAGTGCTAGTCACAGGGCTAATGAAAAACTGTTTTTT
CDR3 protein: CSASHRANEKLFF

clone size: NA
V gene: TRBV24-1
D gene: TRBD1
J gene: TRBJ2-5
CDR3 DNA: TGTGCCACCAGTACCGGGACAGGACAAGAGACCCAGTACTTC
CDR3 protein: CATSTGTGQETQYF